The rows below give T cell receptor beta chains drawn from one sample of a study of CD8 T cells in Susac syndrome. TCRdb redid the calling of the immunoSEQ multiplex PCR reads with MiXCR, one entry per CDR3 protein. The sample has about 210,000 distinct CDR3 sequences, about 95% seen once. What was sequenced was CD4+ T cells from PBMCs. Receptors were obtained from a human donor with multiple sclerosis. CDR3s include the opening cysteine and the closing phenylalanine or tryptophan. A D gene is named only where the DNA matches it firmly. Clone size is given for some rows only: seen once, a few or many times, or a class if the clone is expanded.

clone size	V gene	D gene	J gene	CDR3 protein	CDR3 DNA
NA	TRBV14	TRBD2	TRBJ2-1	CASSPGTSAYNEQFF	TGTGCCAGCAGCCCCGGGACTAGCGCCTACAATGAGCAGTTCTTC
NA	TRBV29-1	NA	TRBJ1-2	CSVEEKGLDGYTF	TGCAGCGTTGAAGAGAAAGGGCTGGATGGCTACACCTTC
NA	TRBV29-1	TRBD1	TRBJ2-5	CSVKRQGARETQYF	TGCAGCGTCAAAAGACAGGGGGCTAGGGAGACCCAGTACTTC
NA	TRBV27	TRBD1	TRBJ1-5	CASSPGQGAVPQHF	TGTGCCAGCAGTCCCGGACAGGGGGCTGTGCCCCAGCATTTT
NA	TRBV18	NA	TRBJ1-3	CASSPLDSSSGNTIYF	TGTGCCAGCTCACCACTGGACAGCAGCTCTGGAAACACCATATATTTT
NA	TRBV3-1	TRBD2	TRBJ2-4	CASSQRVGTSGLAKNIQYF	TGTGCCAGCAGCCAAAGGGTAGGGACTAGCGGATTAGCCAAAAACATTCAGTACTTC
NA	TRBV28	NA	TRBJ1-1	CASSWLNTEAFF	TGTGCCAGCAGTTGGTTGAACACTGAAGCTTTCTTT
NA	TRBV9	NA	TRBJ2-2	CASSVEALGAGELFF	TGTGCCAGCAGCGTAGAGGCCCTCGGTGCCGGGGAGCTGTTTTTT
NA	TRBV2	NA	TRBJ2-1	CASKVGGQVSEQFF	TGTGCCAGCAAAGTAGGGGGTCAAGTAAGTGAGCAGTTCTTC
NA	TRBV29-1	NA	TRBJ2-3	CSVAPQGDTQYF	TGCAGCGTTGCCCCGCAGGGGGATACGCAGTATTTT
once	TRBV3-1	NA	TRBJ2-7	CASSPPAAREQYF	TGTGCCAGCAGCCCCCCCGCGGCCCGCGAGCAGTACTTC
NA	TRBV15	NA	TRBJ2-3	CATSRVGVRPQTDTQYF	TGTGCCACCAGCAGAGTCGGGGTCAGGCCGCAGACAGATACGCAGTATTTT
NA	TRBV11-2	NA	TRBJ2-1	CASSLVFTGRNEQFF	TGTGCCAGCAGCTTGGTGTTTACAGGGCGCAATGAGCAGTTCTTC
NA	TRBV12-3/TRBV12-4	NA	TRBJ1-4	CASSLGRQLEKLFF	TGTGCCAGCAGTTTAGGAAGGCAGCTAGAAAAACTGTTTTTT
once	TRBV20-1	TRBD2	TRBJ2-3	CSASLAGGSTDTQYF	TGCAGTGCTAGCCTAGCGGGGGGAAGCACAGATACGCAGTATTTT